This T cell receptor (beta chain) was captured by sequencing in a study of T cell changes during pregnancy in multiple sclerosis. Trimming cost V 5 bases and J 6 bases; bases outside gene matches: 10. CDR1 and CDR2 from the germline V gene are SGHKS and YYEKEE (reference sequence). The CDR3 loop spans 15 amino acids. Libraries were prepared by immunoSEQ multiplex PCR; TCRdb keeps only in-frame clonotypes and omits some of them. The table has some 57,000 clones, about 90% seen once; the top ten hold about 0.76%. The source of this sequence is a female donor with multiple sclerosis, enrolled in a pregnancy study. The chain combines TRBV5-5 with TRBJ2-1; 8 positions match TRBD1. The starting material was CD4+ T cells from peripheral blood mononuclear cells, obtained in the first trimester of pregnancy. CDR3 amino acids: CASRLSWTGTNEQFF. The CDR3 DNA is TGTGCCAGCAGACTTAGCTGGACAGGGACCAATGAGCAGTTCTTC.